The following is a TCR beta chain sequence with its context. Original processing notes: From reference gene primer amplification, estimates of nucleated cell counts were derived. Sequencing was performed with immunoSEQ multiplex PCR; in TCRdb, only in-frame clones are kept and a portion is missing. The DNA was the basis for D and trimming; V, J and clone size are from that table. The sample contains about 26,000 clones, approximately 81% of which appear only once. The data are from a study of blood T cell repertoires in COVID-19. Study-level background: Samples came from the United States, Italy and Spain, spanning acute and convalescent COVID-19. In each case, the material was cDNA or gDNA derived from T cells, B-cell-depleted T cells, or PBMCs.

Germline V CDR1 and CDR2: MNHNS, SASEGT. The CDR3 is made up of 14 amino acids. Trimming cost V 3 bases and J 7 bases, with 13 bases left between them. The sample was peripheral blood. J is TRBJ1-5 and V is TRBV6-1; no reliable D call. This receptor was obtained from a man aged 50-60 years with active or convalescent COVID-19. CDR3 sequence reads: CASSDPLVGQPQHF. The CDR3, as DNA: TGTGCCAGCAGTGACCCCCTCGTGGGCCAGCCCCAGCATTTT.